The 18 T cell receptor beta chains below were found in one sample sequenced in a study of T-cell memory formation after mild COVID-19. A single record per CDR3 protein comes from TCRdb applying MiXCR to the 5' RACE reads. This sample carries nearly 200,000 distinct CDR3 sequences, 18% of them seen once, and the ten largest clones take 2% to 3%. Material: PBMCs or a T cell subset sorted from them (not recorded which). The receptor source for this set is an adult woman who had mild COVID-19 (a few samples of this study predate the infection). Cell type and time point are not known.

This sequence joins TRBV5-1 and TRBJ2-7; 7 bases agree with TRBD1. J lost 6 bases, V lost 4 bases, and 7 bases had no gene match. Germline V lookup: CDR1 SGHRS, CDR2 YFSETQ. The CDR3 spans 13 residues. As DNA, the CDR3 is TGCGCCAGCAGCCACGCCGGGACAGTCGAGCAGTACTTC. Encoded protein: CASSHAGTVEQYF.

This clonotype was counted between two and nine times. The chain carries TRBV24-1 and TRBJ2-2, with 10 bases fitting TRBD1. Germline V gives CDR1 KGHDR, CDR2 SFDVKD. With 3 bases clipped from V and 7 bases from J, the junction kept 4 bases outside the gene matches. This CDR3 comprises 15 residues. The CDR3 protein is CATSDPGQGNGELFF. CDR3 sequence (DNA): TGTGCCACCAGTGATCCGGGACAGGGGAACGGGGAGCTGTTTTTT.

This sequence joins TRBV5-6 and TRBJ2-1, with D perhaps being TRBD1 or TRBD2 (6 bases each). Trimming pared 4 bases from V and 13 bases from J, leaving 15 bases between. In germline, CDR1 is SGHDT, CDR2 YYEEEE. The CDR3 covers 12 residues. In nucleotides, the CDR3 is TGTGCCAGCAGCCCTCGGGGGCGCTCCCAGTTCTTC. Translating it yields CASSPRGRSQFF.

The genes are TRBV3-1 and TRBJ2-7; D unresolved. The CDR3 is made up of 14 amino acids. V dropped 4 bases and J dropped 1 base, with 11 bases sitting between them. CDR1 LGHDT and CDR2 YNNKEL come from the germline V gene (reference sequence). This CDR3 reads CASSPTTDSYEQYF. The CDR3 DNA reads as TGTGCCAGCAGCCCTACGACTGATTCCTACGAGCAGTACTTC.

This chain joins TRBV18 and TRBJ1-2; TRBD1 is a possible D gene (6 bases). V lost 2 bases and J lost 4, with 17 bases in between. The length of the CDR3 is 16 residues. In germline, CDR1 is KGHSH, CDR2 LQKENI. In DNA, the CDR3 is TGTGCCAGCTCACCAGGATCGGACAGCTCATCCTATGGCTACACCTTC. Translation: CASSPGSDSSSYGYTF.

The table lists this clonotype with a few counts. J is TRBJ2-1 and V is TRBV20-1; 8 bases agree with TRBD1. Germline CDR1 reads DFQATT; CDR2 reads SNEGSKA (reference sequence). CDR3 length: 13 amino acids. The junction had 3 bases not matched to a gene; V was cut back by 2 bases and J by 6 bases. The CDR3 loop is CSARTGGFNEQFF. CDR3 nucleotide sequence: TGCAGTGCTAGAACAGGGGGTTTCAATGAGCAGTTCTTC.

J is TRBJ1-2 and V is TRBV2, with a weak D call TRBD1 (6 bases). This CDR3 region has 16 residues. Trimming removed 6 bases at V and 1 base at J, with 18 bases between. CDR1 SNHLY and CDR2 FYNNEI come from the germline V gene. CDR3 loop: CASSRDSGGDNYGYTF. CDR3 DNA: TGTGCCAGCAGCAGGGACTCTGGGGGCGATAACTATGGCTACACCTTC.

The table lists this clonotype with a few counts. The chain joins TRBV3-1 to TRBJ1-1; D possibly corresponds to TRBD1 (5 bases). CDR1 is LGHDT, CDR2 YNNKEL, per germline (reference sequence). V was cut by 7 bases and J by 8 bases, with 17 bases left in between. There are 13 residues in the CDR3. In DNA form, the CDR3 reads TGTGCCAGCACCGCGGGGGGGTCGACCGAAGCTTTCTTT. It specifies CASTAGGSTEAFF.

This clonotype occurred a few times. The chain is built from TRBV27 and TRBJ2-7, with TRBD2 as a possible D gene (6 bases). Trimming removed 0 bases from V and 5 bases from J, with 23 bases in between. CDR1 and CDR2 (germline): MNHEY, SMNVEV (reference sequence). The CDR3 is 18 residues long. The CDR3 DNA reads as TGTGCCAGCAGTTTATCCCGAGGACGGCGCGGGGTCTTCCACGAGCAGTACTTC. It is translated as CASSLSRGRRGVFHEQYF.

In its sample, this clonotype was seen a few times. The chain carries TRBV12-3 or TRBV12-4 and TRBJ1-6; TRBD1 agrees at 8 bases. Germline trimming cut 3 bases from V and 8 bases from J; bases unmatched to any gene: 9. The CDR3 spans 16 residues. The CDR3: CASSFPSTGEDSPLHF. The DNA of the CDR3 is TGTGCCAGCAGTTTTCCCTCGACAGGGGAGGATTCACCCCTCCACTTT.

The chain joins TRBV5-5 to TRBJ2-3; no firm D call. V lost 1 base, J lost 7 bases, and 13 bases lay in between. Germline lookup yields CDR1 SGHKS and CDR2 YYEKEE (reference sequence). The length of the CDR3 is 14 residues. The CDR3 loop reads CASSLIANANTQYF. The CDR3 DNA is TGTGCCAGCAGCTTGATAGCTAACGCAAATACGCAGTATTTT.

The count of this clonotype is one. The genes are TRBV24-1 and TRBJ2-6, with a tentative D call TRBD1 (6 bases). Germline V gene sequence: CDR1 KGHDR, CDR2 SFDVKD. The CDR3 runs 18 residues. V shed 4 bases and J shed 2 bases, with 17 bases lying between them. CDR3 region: CATSDHGQSSAGANVLTF. In DNA form, the CDR3 reads TGTGCCACCAGTGACCACGGACAGAGTTCTGCTGGGGCCAACGTCCTGACTTTC.

The V gene is TRBV30, the J gene TRBJ2-1, with unresolved D. CDR1 and CDR2 (germline): GTSNPN, SVGIG (reference sequence). CDR3 length: 12 residues. Trimming took off 0 bases at V and 8 bases at J, with 8 bases between the two ends. This chain's CDR3 is CAWSVSNHEQFF. The CDR3 DNA sequence: TGTGCCTGGAGTGTGAGTAACCATGAGCAGTTCTTC.

The CDR3: CASSRDYASYEQYF. Here the CDR3 DNA reads TGTGCCAGCAGCCGGGACTACGCGAGCTACGAGCAGTACTTC. The chain employs TRBV3-1 and TRBJ2-7; 7 bases match TRBD2. The length of the CDR3 is 14 residues. V lost 4 bases and J lost 3; bases outside the gene matches: 6. CDR1 and CDR2 from the germline V gene are LGHDT and YNNKEL (reference sequence).

This clonotype was observed at least ten times. The J gene is TRBJ1-1, the V gene TRBV5-1; D might be TRBD1 (5 bases). Germline CDR1 SGHRS, CDR2 YFSETQ. The CDR3 consists of 13 residues. Trimming took 1 base from V and 2 from J, leaving 6 bases between them. Here the CDR3 DNA reads TGCGCCAGCAGCTTGAGGGGAAACACTGAAGCTTTCTTT. It specifies CASSLRGNTEAFF.

The rearrangement joins TRBV18 to TRBJ2-3; no clear D gene. Looked up from germline, CDR1 is KGHSH and CDR2 is LQKENI. Trimming pared 4 bases from V and 2 bases from J, leaving 10 bases between. The CDR3 length is 14 residues. CDR3 sequence: CASSRAMITDTQYF. CDR3 sequence (DNA): TGTGCCAGCTCACGGGCAATGATCACAGATACGCAGTATTTT.

This clonotype was recorded a few times. J is TRBJ2-2 and V is TRBV24-1; 9 bases agree with TRBD1. Per the germline V gene, CDR1 is KGHDR and CDR2 is SFDVKD. The junction had 7 bases not matched to a gene; V was cut back by 7 bases and J by 5 bases. This CDR3 has 15 residues. This CDR3 is CATRSTGGLTGELFF. In nucleotides, the CDR3 is TGTGCCACCAGAAGTACAGGGGGCCTTACCGGGGAGCTGTTTTTT.

V gene TRBV28 combines with J gene TRBJ2-2, with D possibly matching TRBD1 (6 bases). The germline gives CDR1 MDHEN, CDR2 SYDVKM. The CDR3 is 12 amino acids. V was clipped by 8 bases and J by 7 bases, with 11 bases between them. CDR3 in amino acids: CASFPGVGELFF. The CDR3 nucleotides read TGTGCCAGCTTCCCAGGGGTCGGGGAGCTGTTTTTT.